This is a list of T cell receptor beta chains from one sample in a study of cytomegalovirus exposure and HLA in healthy donors. Generated by immunoSEQ multiplex PCR, the TCRdb table keeps only in-frame clones and is missing some. The table lists 130,000 or so clones, approximately 79% of them singletons. Sequencing was done on a sample of PBMCs. The receptors originated from a man aged 50 to 59 in good health and CMV-seropositive. The CDR3 runs from the conserved cysteine through the conserved F or W. The D gene is left open where the match is weak. Where a row states a size, it is once, few, many or the class of an expanded clone; other rows omit it.

D gene	V gene	clone size	J gene	CDR3 protein	CDR3 DNA
TRBD2	TRBV29-1	.	TRBJ2-7	CSVVTSGSVYEQYF	TGCAGCGTTGTGACTAGCGGGAGTGTATACGAGCAGTACTTC
.	TRBV27	.	TRBJ1-1	CASSLSFRTRDTEAFF	TGTGCCAGCAGTTTAAGCTTCCGCACCAGGGACACTGAAGCTTTCTTT
TRBD1	TRBV5-4	.	TRBJ1-2	CASSFGTGGEGNYGYTF	TGTGCCAGCAGCTTCGGGACAGGGGGCGAAGGGAACTATGGCTACACCTTC
.	TRBV5-4	.	TRBJ2-6	CASSFKAGIRANVLTF	TGTGCCAGCAGCTTCAAAGCAGGAATTCGGGCCAACGTCCTGACTTTC
.	TRBV11-3	.	TRBJ2-1	CASSLGGGVRSGDNEQFF	TGTGCCAGCAGCTTAGGAGGAGGGGTCCGATCGGGGGACAATGAGCAGTTCTTC
.	TRBV19	once	TRBJ1-6	CASSTWQNNSPLHF	TGTGCCAGTAGTACTTGGCAGAATAATTCACCCCTCCACTTT
TRBD2	TRBV28	few	TRBJ2-2	CASSPGGSGRAGELFF	TGTGCCAGCAGTCCCGGTGGTAGCGGGAGGGCCGGGGAGCTGTTTTTT
TRBD2	TRBV7-2	.	TRBJ2-7	CASSPGLAVQLYEQYF	TGTGCCAGCAGCCCCGGACTAGCGGTTCAACTCTACGAGCAGTACTTC
.	TRBV27	.	TRBJ1-5	CASSLSTQLNQPQHF	TGTGCCAGCAGTTTATCGACACAGCTCAATCAGCCCCAGCATTTT
.	TRBV20-1	.	TRBJ2-1	CSASTYNEQFF	TGCAGTGCTAGTACCTACAATGAGCAGTTCTTC
TRBD1	TRBV6-5	.	TRBJ1-2	CASSRTGGSYGYTF	TGTGCCAGCAGTCGTACAGGGGGTTCCTATGGCTACACCTTC
.	TRBV7-9	.	TRBJ1-1	CSSSLWGSDTEAFF	TGTTCCAGCAGCTTATGGGGCTCAGACACTGAAGCTTTCTTT
.	TRBV7-9	.	TRBJ1-5	CSSTSGVSNQPQHF	TGTTCCAGCACCTCGGGAGTTAGCAATCAGCCCCAGCATTTT
.	TRBV10-2	.	TRBJ2-3	CASSERQGRSTQYF	TGCGCCAGCAGTGAGAGGCAGGGCAGGAGTACGCAGTATTTT
TRBD2	TRBV5-1	.	TRBJ2-7	CASSKTSGNYEQYF	TGCGCCAGCAGCAAAACTAGCGGGAACTACGAGCAGTACTTC
TRBD2	TRBV9	few	TRBJ2-7	CASSAGLAAYEQYF	TGTGCCAGCAGCGCGGGACTAGCGGCCTACGAGCAGTACTTC
.	TRBV11-2	.	TRBJ2-1	CASSTPRQGTRVDEQFF	TGTGCCAGCAGCACCCCCCGGCAGGGGACAAGAGTTGATGAGCAGTTCTTC
.	TRBV9	once	TRBJ2-7	CASSPRQDVSYEQCF	TGTGCCAGCAGCCCGCGCCAGGATGTGAGCTACGAGCAGTGCTTC
.	TRBV27	.	TRBJ1-1	CASGGAGTQNTEAFF	TGTGCCAGCGGGGGGGCAGGGACCCAGAACACTGAAGCTTTCTTT
TRBD2	TRBV10-3	.	TRBJ2-1	CAISYLGLADNEQFF	TGTGCCATCAGCTACCTGGGACTAGCGGACAATGAGCAGTTCTTC
TRBD1	TRBV4-1	.	TRBJ2-1	CASSQDRTGERYNEQFF	TGCGCCAGCAGCCAAGACCGGACAGGAGAAAGATACAATGAGCAGTTCTTC
.	TRBV7-9	.	TRBJ2-1	CSSSPPSSYNEQFF	TGTTCCAGCAGCCCCCCTAGCTCCTACAATGAGCAGTTCTTC
.	TRBV11-2	.	TRBJ1-1	CASSQYGGLLNTEAFF	TGTGCCAGCAGCCAGTATGGAGGACTGTTGAACACTGAAGCTTTCTTT
.	TRBV7-2	.	TRBJ2-5	CASSPRPRETQYF	TGTGCCAGCAGCCCCCGTCCCAGGGAGACCCAGTACTTC
.	TRBV18	.	TRBJ1-2	CASSPQGDTNYGYTF	TGTGCCAGCTCACCACAGGGGGACACTAACTATGGCTACACCTTC
.	TRBV18	.	TRBJ1-4	CASSPSRTSGEKLFF	TGTGCCAGCTCACCATCTAGGACTTCTGGAGAAAAACTGTTTTTT
TRBD1	TRBV6-4	.	TRBJ1-1	CASSRDRETEAFF	TGTGCCAGCAGCCGGGACAGGGAAACTGAAGCTTTCTTT
TRBD2	TRBV7-2	.	TRBJ2-5	CASSLGPAGRQETQYF	TGTGCCAGCAGCTTAGGGCCAGCGGGGCGACAAGAGACCCAGTACTTC
.	TRBV25-1	.	TRBJ1-2	CASSVSGTSYGYTF	TGTGCCAGCAGTGTTTCCGGGACAAGCTATGGCTACACCTTC
.	TRBV10-3	.	TRBJ1-3	CAISLLGNTIYF	TGTGCCATCAGCCTCTTAGGAAACACCATATATTTT
.	TRBV6-5	.	TRBJ2-7	CASSYNPNYEQYF	TGTGCCAGCAGTTACAATCCCAACTACGAGCAGTACTTC
.	TRBV2	.	TRBJ2-1	CASSVQGLAYNEQFF	TGTGCCAGCAGTGTACAGGGCCTTGCCTACAATGAGCAGTTCTTC
.	TRBV7-6	.	TRBJ2-3	CASSLVGGGFTDTQYF	TGTGCCAGCAGCTTAGTTGGCGGGGGCTTCACAGATACGCAGTATTTT
.	TRBV2	once	TRBJ1-6	CASKGQGYSPLHF	TGTGCCAGCAAGGGCCAGGGATATTCACCCCTCCACTTT
TRBD1	TRBV7-2	.	TRBJ1-1	CASSSLRTGPPEAFF	TGTGCCAGCAGCTCACTTCGGACAGGGCCCCCTGAAGCTTTCTTT